The TCR beta chain described here comes from a study of Ad26.COV2.S vaccination and SARS-CoV-2 variants. Sequencing was performed with immunoSEQ multiplex PCR; in TCRdb, only in-frame clones are kept and a portion is missing. Here the sample spans roughly 500,000 clones, 89% being singletons. Sample treatment: approximately 18 received Ad26.COV2.S at low or high dose, single or two shots; 5 received placebo; per-sample allocation not given. Specimen acquisition occurred on day 63 following the initial vaccine or placebo injection. Looked up from germline, CDR1 is MDHEN and CDR2 is SYDVKM. The CDR3 has 15 amino acids. V lost 2 bases and J 3 bases, leaving 10 bases between the germline ends.

The specimen comprised peripheral blood, sampled in a trial of Ad26.COV2.S vaccine versus placebo. The clonotype originates from a person between 18 and 65 years old who received the Ad26.COV2.S COVID-19 vaccine or a placebo. The chain employs TRBV28 and TRBJ2-2; the D is unclear. The CDR3: CASSLMADYTGELFF. In DNA form, the CDR3 reads TGTGCCAGCAGTTTAATGGCAGACTACACCGGGGAGCTGTTTTTT.